The 27 T cell receptor beta chains in this list originate from one sample, sequenced in a study of blood T cell repertoires in COVID-19. Sequenced by immunoSEQ multiplex PCR; TCRdb stores in-frame clones only, minus some. The sample shows about 280,000 clones, roughly 87% of them seen only once. The sample taken for sequencing was peripheral blood. The receptors here all came from a man aged 18 to 29 with active or convalescent COVID-19.

The chain combines TRBV2 with TRBJ1-6; no reliable D call. The CDR3 covers 12 residues. Germline lookup yields CDR1 SNHLY and CDR2 FYNNEI. Trimming took 7 bases from V and 3 from J, leaving 4 bases between them. The CDR3 nucleotides read TGTGCCAGCAAGCACTATAATTCACCCCTCCACTTT. It codes for CASKHYNSPLHF.

The chain uses TRBV5-6 and TRBJ2-7; the D gene is possibly TRBD1 (6 bases). The germline V gene has CDR1 SGHDT and CDR2 YYEEEE. V lost 4 bases and J lost 7, with 24 bases in between. There are 16 residues in the CDR3. CDR3 coding DNA: TGTGCCAGCAGCCCAGGACCTGGGACAAGGAATTATGAGCAGTACTTC. This encodes CASSPGPGTRNYEQYF.

This sequence joins TRBV7-7 and TRBJ2-3; possibly TRBD2 for D (7 bases). Germline V gives CDR1 SSHAT, CDR2 FNYEAQ (reference sequence). Trimming removed 3 bases from V and 4 bases from J, with 20 bases in between. CDR3 length: 17 residues. The CDR3: CASSLSEAGPGADTQYF. The CDR3 coding sequence is TGTGCCAGCAGCTTGTCCGAAGCGGGGCCAGGGGCAGATACGCAGTATTTT.

The CDR3 region has the DNA TGCGCCAGCAGCTTGGGCGGGATTACGCAAGAGACCCAGTACTTC. As protein: CASSLGGITQETQYF. J is TRBJ2-5 and V is TRBV5-1, with a weak D call TRBD2 (6 bases). Trimming took off 0 bases at V and 2 bases at J, with 11 bases between the two ends. The CDR3 totals 15 residues. Per germline, CDR1 SGHRS and CDR2 YFSETQ.

About this clone: Sequence at one end of the junction differs from germline and may be a read error. The chain carries TRBV4-1 and TRBJ1-2; maybe TRBD1 (5 bases). The germline V gene encodes CDR1 MGHRA and CDR2 YSYEKL. The CDR3 covers 16 residues. The CDR3 sequence is CASSQEPGVANYGYTF. In DNA, the CDR3 is TGCGCCAGCAGTCAAGAACCGGGGGTAGCTAACTATGGCTACACCTTC.

The chain joins TRBV4-1 to TRBJ2-3, with TRBD2 matching over 8 bases. The germline V gene has CDR1 MGHRA and CDR2 YSYEKL. This CDR3 region has 17 residues. V lost 3 bases to trimming and J lost 0 bases; unmatched junction nucleotides: 8. Here the CDR3 reads CASSHPRGGGSTDTQYF. In nucleotides, the CDR3 is TGCGCCAGCAGCCACCCACGGGGCGGGGGGAGCACAGATACGCAGTATTTT.

The V call is TRBV7-3, the J call TRBJ2-7, with D maybe TRBD2 (7 bases). V lost 0 bases and J 7 bases, leaving 13 bases between the germline ends. The CDR3 has 14 residues. Germline loops: CDR1 SGHTA, CDR2 FQGTGA. CDR3 in amino acids: CASSLTGRGSEQYF. The CDR3, as DNA: TGTGCCAGCAGCTTAACGGGGAGGGGGAGTGAGCAGTACTTC.

V is TRBV11-2 and J is TRBJ1-3; 9 positions agree with TRBD1. There are 16 residues in the CDR3. V was clipped by 4 bases and J by 3 bases; unmatched bases: 7. Germline-derived CDR1 and CDR2 are SGHAT and FQNNGV. Here the CDR3 DNA reads TGTGCCAGCAGCTCCAACAGGGGGCGTGATGGAAACACCATATATTTT. Translated, it gives CASSSNRGRDGNTIYF.

The chain is built from TRBV4-1 and TRBJ2-7; D is uncertain. V lost 3 bases, J lost 7 bases, and 10 bases lay in between. The CDR3 has 12 residues. Germline loops: CDR1 MGHRA, CDR2 YSYEKL. CDR3 DNA sequence: TGCGCCAGCAGCCACACAACGGGTGAGCAGTACTTC. This gives the protein CASSHTTGEQYF.

The chain is built from TRBV6-5 and TRBJ1-2; 9 positions match TRBD1. Germline assignment: CDR1 MNHEY and CDR2 SVGAGI. The V segment lost 5 bases and the J segment 5 bases; nucleotides outside the gene matches: 6. The CDR3 is 14 residues long. CDR3: CASSPPDRGYGYTF. CDR3 DNA sequence: TGTGCCAGCAGTCCCCCGGACAGGGGTTATGGCTACACCTTC.

The rearrangement links TRBV10-1 to TRBJ1-4, with 7 bases aligning to TRBD1. CDR3 length: 15 amino acids. Germline V gives CDR1 WNHNN, CDR2 SYGVQD (reference sequence). The V and J ends lost 6 bases and 4 bases, in that order; junction bases with no gene match: 8. This chain's CDR3 is CASSDGTASNEKLFF. DNA of the CDR3: TGCGCCAGCAGCGACGGGACAGCGAGTAATGAAAAACTGTTTTTT.

This sequence joins TRBV18 and TRBJ1-4; maybe TRBD1 (6 bases). Germline-derived CDR1 and CDR2 are KGHSH and LQKENI. This CDR3 contains 17 residues. The V end was cut by 1 base, the J end by 5 bases, with 17 bases between. In DNA, the CDR3 is TGTGCCAGCTCACCACTCGACAGGACATACATGAATGAAAAACTGTTTTTT. It codes for CASSPLDRTYMNEKLFF.

The chain joins TRBV13 to TRBJ1-2; the match to TRBD1 covers 7 bases. From germline, CDR1 is PRHDT and CDR2 FYEKMQ (reference sequence). The CDR3 is 17 amino acids. Trimming took 5 bases from V and 5 from J; bases not matched to a gene: 17. CDR3 sequence reads: CASSQRQGLPTRYGYTF. The CDR3 DNA is TGTGCCAGCAGCCAGAGACAGGGATTGCCAACTAGATATGGCTACACCTTC.

This chain joins TRBV10-3 and TRBJ1-2; D is uncertain. There are 12 residues in the CDR3. Germline lookup yields CDR1 ENHRY and CDR2 SYGVKD. The V gene lost 7 bases and the J gene lost 3 bases, with 9 bases spanning the gap. DNA for the CDR3: TGTGCCATCAATGTCCAGGACTATGGCTACACCTTC. This encodes CAINVQDYGYTF.

This clone was observed a single time. The chain links TRBV27 to TRBJ1-2; D perhaps matches TRBD1 (5 bases). This CDR3 spans 14 amino acids. The ends were cut back, 5 bases at V and 4 bases at J, with 14 bases in the middle. In germline, CDR1 is MNHEY, CDR2 SMNVEV (reference sequence). The CDR3 bases are TGTGCCAGCAGTCATGGACAATTTGGCTATGGCTACACCTTC. This encodes CASSHGQFGYGYTF.

This chain links TRBV4-1 with TRBJ2-7; perhaps TRBD2 as D (5 bases). This CDR3 is 16 amino acids long. Trimming took 3 bases from V and 1 from J, leaving 16 bases between them. Germline CDR1 and CDR2: MGHRA and YSYEKL. This CDR3 reads CASSQGEWVGSYEQYF. CDR3 sequence (DNA): TGCGCCAGCAGCCAGGGAGAGTGGGTCGGATCCTACGAGCAGTACTTC.

This clone was seen a handful of times. CDR3 in DNA: TGTGCCAGCAGCTCAACTCTAGCGGGGGGCCGATATGGGGAAGAGACCCAGTACTTC. Residues: CASSSTLAGGRYGEETQYF. The chain employs TRBV7-3 and TRBJ2-5; 11 nucleotides match TRBD2. The V gene end was trimmed by 4 bases and the J gene end by 3 bases; junction bases not matched to a gene: 16. Germline loops: CDR1 SGHTA, CDR2 FQGTGA. The CDR3 length is 19 residues.

This sequence joins TRBV9 and TRBJ1-1; D remains ambiguous. CDR1 is SGDLS and CDR2 is YYNGEE in the germline V gene. V gave up 0 bases and J gave up 3 bases, with 15 bases separating them. The CDR3 is 16 amino acids. For the CDR3, the DNA is TGTGCCAGCAGCGTAGGTTCCCGGGGAACGGACACTGAAGCTTTCTTT. The encoded protein is CASSVGSRGTDTEAFF.

The chain is built from TRBV18 and TRBJ1-2; tentative D call: TRBD1 (5 bases). The CDR3 is 17 residues long. The ends were cut back, 3 bases at V and 1 base at J, with 18 bases in the middle. The V gene's germline CDR1 is KGHSH and CDR2 LQKENI. CDR3: CASSPRAVGGSNYGYTF. Here the CDR3 DNA reads TGTGCCAGCTCACCTCGGGCAGTCGGGGGTAGTAACTATGGCTACACCTTC.

The V call is TRBV13, the J call TRBJ1-1, with D unresolved. Germline CDR1 is PRHDT and CDR2 is FYEKMQ (reference sequence). This CDR3 spans 13 amino acids. The germline V and J ends were trimmed by 0 bases and 4 bases, with 6 bases remaining between them. CDR3 bases: TGTGCCAGCAGCTTAGGTGAGTCCACTGAAGCTTTCTTT. This translates into CASSLGESTEAFF.

This chain uses TRBV5-6 with TRBJ1-4; 11 positions agree with TRBD1. Germline loops: CDR1 SGHDT, CDR2 YYEEEE. The ends lost 4 bases at V and 7 bases at J; junction bases unmatched: 15. The CDR3 runs to 18 residues. This CDR3 reads CASSPAGQGVRVAEKLFF. The DNA of the CDR3 is TGTGCCAGCAGCCCCGCGGGACAGGGGGTGAGAGTAGCTGAAAAACTGTTTTTT.

V gene TRBV6-5 combines with J gene TRBJ1-1; 10 positions match TRBD1. The V and J ends lost 2 bases and 1 base, in that order; junction bases with no gene match: 1. The CDR3 covers 15 residues. The germline CDR1 and CDR2 sequences are MNHEY and SVGAGI. CDR3 in amino acids: CASSYGQGGNTEAFF. Here the CDR3 DNA reads TGTGCCAGCAGTTACGGACAGGGGGGGAACACTGAAGCTTTCTTT.

The chain combines TRBV29-1 with TRBJ1-1, with D possibly matching TRBD1 (5 bases). The CDR3 length is 13 residues. V was clipped by 5 bases and J by 2 bases, with 12 bases between them. The germline gives CDR1 SQVTM, CDR2 ANQGSEA. Written as DNA, the CDR3 is TGCAGCGTTCGCAAACAGGTAAACACTGAAGCTTTCTTT. Translation gives CSVRKQVNTEAFF.

The chain couples TRBV4-1 to TRBJ1-1; D is possibly TRBD1 (6 bases). Per the germline V gene, CDR1 is MGHRA and CDR2 is YSYEKL. This CDR3 is 14 amino acids long. Trimming left V 2 bases short and J 5 bases short, with 12 bases between. The chain's CDR3 is CASSQNSGVTEAFF. The CDR3 DNA sequence: TGCGCCAGCAGCCAAAACTCAGGGGTGACTGAAGCTTTCTTT.

This chain joins TRBV12-3 or TRBV12-4 and TRBJ1-5; unclear D gene. The CDR3 runs to 13 residues. Trimming left V 5 bases short and J 4 bases short, with 9 bases between. CDR3 region: CASSPSLNQPQHF. The CDR3 DNA reads TGTGCCAGCAGTCCTTCACTTAATCAGCCCCAGCATTTT.

The V gene is TRBV11-2, the J gene TRBJ2-1; TRBD2 matches at 8 bases. Per the germline V gene, CDR1 is SGHAT and CDR2 is FQNNGV. The V gene end was trimmed by 5 bases and the J gene end by 0 bases; junction bases not matched to a gene: 15. The CDR3 is 19 residues long. CDR3 bases: TGTGCCAGCAGCCCAGGGTACCGCCTAGCGGGCTACTCCTACAATGAGCAGTTCTTC. Protein: CASSPGYRLAGYSYNEQFF.

The chain carries TRBV12-5 and TRBJ1-1; maybe TRBD1 (5 bases). Germline assignment: CDR1 LGHNT and CDR2 FRNRAP. V was clipped by 1 base and J by 7 bases, with 13 bases between them. CDR3 length: 14 amino acids. The CDR3 loop is CASGLGGGSSEAFF. The CDR3 nucleotides are TGTGCTAGTGGTTTGGGTGGGGGGAGTAGTGAAGCTTTCTTT.